This is a list of T cell receptor beta chains from one sample in a study of blood T cell repertoires in COVID-19. Libraries were prepared by immunoSEQ multiplex PCR; TCRdb keeps only in-frame clonotypes and omits some of them. The sample carries hundreds of thousands of clones, 70% to 90% recorded once. Sequenced material: peripheral blood. Receptors originate from a man aged 18 to 30 with active or convalescent COVID-19. Each CDR3 is given with its conserved first and last residue. The order of the fields is D gene, J gene, V gene, clone size, CDR3 protein, CDR3 DNA. The D gene is left open where the match is weak. For some rows the clone size is stated as once, few or many, or as a class when expanded; others skip it.

D: TRBD1; J: TRBJ1-2; V: TRBV13; size: -; CDR3: CASSLGVLGTGRGYTF; DNA: TGTGCCAGCAGCTTAGGAGTATTGGGGACAGGGCGCGGCTACACCTTC
D: TRBD1; J: TRBJ1-6; V: TRBV27; size: once; CDR3: CASSPQKVDRGRSPLHF; DNA: TGTGCCAGCAGTCCCCAAAAAGTAGACAGGGGAAGGTCACCCCTCCACTTT
D: TRBD1; J: TRBJ1-5; V: TRBV28; size: -; CDR3: CASSIGTGGSRPQHF; DNA: TGTGCCAGCAGTATAGGGACAGGGGGAAGTCGGCCCCAGCATTTT
D: TRBD2; J: TRBJ2-1; V: TRBV25-1; size: -; CDR3: CASSTSGGQSYNEQFF; DNA: TGTGCCAGCAGTACTAGCGGGGGTCAATCCTACAATGAGCAGTTCTTC
D: -; J: TRBJ2-3; V: TRBV14; size: once; CDR3: CASSQDRRRGGTDTQYF; DNA: TGTGCCAGCAGCCAAGATCGCCGTAGGGGCGGCACAGATACGCAGTATTTT
D: -; J: TRBJ2-2; V: TRBV4-1; size: -; CDR3: CASSQVGSATMTGELFF; DNA: TGCGCCAGCAGCCAAGTGGGGTCGGCGACTATGACCGGGGAGCTGTTTTTT
D: TRBD1; J: TRBJ2-7; V: TRBV9; size: -; CDR3: CASSVVPGGAEQYF; DNA: TGTGCCAGCAGCGTAGTTCCAGGGGGCGCAGAGCAGTACTTC
D: -; J: TRBJ2-3; V: TRBV5-1; size: -; CDR3: CASSLETSTDTQYF; DNA: TGCGCCAGCAGCTTGGAGACTAGCACAGATACGCAGTATTTT
D: -; J: TRBJ1-2; V: TRBV7-9; size: -; CDR3: CASSLASDTYGYTF; DNA: TGTGCCAGCAGCTTAGCGTCGGACACATATGGCTACACCTTC
D: -; J: TRBJ1-5; V: TRBV27; size: -; CDR3: CASSSVNQPQHF; DNA: TGTGCCAGCAGTTCCGTCAATCAGCCCCAGCATTTT
D: TRBD1; J: TRBJ2-2; V: TRBV7-9; size: -; CDR3: CASRTGGVGELFF; DNA: TGTGCCAGCAGGACAGGGGGCGTCGGGGAGCTGTTTTTT
D: TRBD2; J: TRBJ2-5; V: TRBV4-1; size: once; CDR3: CASSQEGRVQETQYF; DNA: TGCGCCAGCAGCCAAGAAGGGAGGGTTCAAGAGACCCAGTACTTC
D: TRBD1; J: TRBJ2-4; V: TRBV14; size: -; CDR3: CASSIQGAVYIQYF; DNA: TGTGCCAGCAGCATACAGGGGGCTGTGTACATTCAGTACTTC
D: -; J: TRBJ1-4; V: TRBV2; size: -; CDR3: CASSEGRGNEKLFF; DNA: TGTGCCAGCAGTGAAGGACGGGGGAATGAAAAACTGTTTTTT
D: -; J: TRBJ2-7; V: TRBV19; size: -; CDR3: CASSIAGLGSSYEQYF; DNA: TGTGCCAGTAGTATCGCGGGCCTGGGGAGCTCCTACGAGCAGTACTTC
D: TRBD1; J: TRBJ1-5; V: TRBV15; size: -; CDR3: CATAGTGGDHQPQHF; DNA: TGTGCCACAGCCGGGACAGGGGGTGATCATCAGCCCCAGCATTTT
D: -; J: TRBJ2-6; V: TRBV5-8; size: -; CDR3: CASSSLGDTYSGANVLTF; DNA: TGTGCCAGCAGCTCCCTGGGGGACACCTACTCTGGGGCCAACGTCCTGACTTTC
D: -; J: TRBJ2-2; V: TRBV7-8; size: -; CDR3: CASSFGNTGELFF; DNA: TGTGCCAGCAGCTTCGGGAACACCGGGGAGCTGTTTTTT
D: -; J: TRBJ1-4; V: TRBV27; size: -; CDR3: CASSPQGWGEKLFF; DNA: TGTGCCAGCAGTCCACAGGGTTGGGGTGAAAAACTGTTTTTT
D: -; J: TRBJ2-7; V: TRBV5-6; size: once; CDR3: CASSRDNGWEQYF; DNA: TGTGCCAGCAGCCGGGACAACGGGTGGGAGCAGTACTTC
D: -; J: TRBJ1-1; V: TRBV4-1; size: -; CDR3: CASSQYGTRYTEAFF; DNA: TGCGCCAGCAGCCAATATGGGACAAGGTACACTGAAGCTTTCTTT
D: -; J: TRBJ1-1; V: TRBV4-3; size: -; CDR3: CASSQDLVMNTEAFF; DNA: TGCGCCAGCAGCCAGGACTTAGTTATGAACACTGAAGCTTTCTTT
D: -; J: TRBJ1-4; V: TRBV29-1; size: -; CDR3: CSVARVSEKLFF; DNA: TGCAGCGTTGCCAGGGTGAGTGAAAAACTGTTTTTT
D: -; J: TRBJ2-7; V: TRBV19; size: -; CDR3: CASSIGALPSYEQYF; DNA: TGTGCCAGTAGTATTGGGGCACTGCCTTCCTACGAGCAGTACTTC